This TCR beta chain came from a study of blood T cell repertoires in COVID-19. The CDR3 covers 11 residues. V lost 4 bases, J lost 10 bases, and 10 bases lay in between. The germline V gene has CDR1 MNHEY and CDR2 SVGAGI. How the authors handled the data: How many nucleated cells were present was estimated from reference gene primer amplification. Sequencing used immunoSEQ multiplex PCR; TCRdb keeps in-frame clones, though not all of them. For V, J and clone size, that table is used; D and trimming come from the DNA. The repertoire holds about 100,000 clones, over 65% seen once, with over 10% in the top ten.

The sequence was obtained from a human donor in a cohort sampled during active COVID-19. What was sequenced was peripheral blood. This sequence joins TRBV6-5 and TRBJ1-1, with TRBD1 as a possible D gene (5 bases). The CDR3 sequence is CASSSLGGAFF. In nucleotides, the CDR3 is TGTGCCAGCAGTTCCCTGGGGGGAGCTTTCTTT.